This T cell receptor (beta chain) came from a study of blood T cells in healthy people across ages. Whole-study results and caveats: Expanded clonotype shifts may have been confounded, as the donors had an unknown CMV status.

This CDR3 spans 17 amino acids. The germline CDR1 and CDR2 sequences are SGHTA and FQGNSA. Trimming left V 2 bases short and J 7 bases short, with 24 bases between. This clonotype was detected only a few times. What it binds is not known. A second PCR of roughly 7 to 11 cycles used a sample-barcoded 5' primer and a J-beta primer mix. Researchers report that a template-switch adaptor with 12 random nucleotides tagged each cDNA molecule. Every individual sample yielded 2.5 million or more paired-end reads (each containing CDR3). Via MiXCR, TCRdb re-called the 5' RACE reads, giving one row per CDR3 protein. The sample lists hundreds of thousands of distinct CDR3 sequences; roughly 41% were seen once.

The chain couples TRBV7-2 to TRBJ2-7, with D possibly TRBD1 on 6 matching bases. Sample: blood. The receptor's source is a man older than 75 in good health. In DNA form, the CDR3 reads TGTGCCAGCAGCTTAAATGGTGGATGGGGGCGGCACAATGAGCAGTACTTC. The encoded protein is CASSLNGGWGRHNEQYF.